The 2 T cell receptor beta chains below all came from one sample that was sequenced in a study of blood T cell repertoires in COVID-19. The method was immunoSEQ multiplex PCR; TCRdb's version includes in-frame clones alone and lacks a portion of them. Among about 120,000 clones listed, 90% were seen once. The specimen sequenced was peripheral blood. Receptors originate from a human donor with active COVID-19. The donor label of this sample is uncertain.

V and J are TRBV2 and TRBJ1-5; 7 nucleotides line up with TRBD1. V shed 3 bases and J 6 bases; nucleotides not matched to a gene: 8. Germline assignment: CDR1 SNHLY and CDR2 FYNNEI. The CDR3 spans 15 residues. The CDR3 loop is CASSDPGGVGQPQHF. CDR3 bases: TGTGCCAGCAGTGATCCAGGGGGAGTTGGTCAGCCCCAGCATTTT.

The chain carries TRBV7-6 and TRBJ2-2, with D tentatively TRBD2 (5 bases). Trimming removed 7 bases at V and 5 bases at J, with 20 bases between. This CDR3 is built from 16 residues. The germline gives CDR1 SGHVS, CDR2 FNYEAQ. The CDR3 nucleotides are TGTGCCAGCACTACAGCCCAAAATGGCGGGACCGGGGAGCTGTTTTTT. Translating gives CASTTAQNGGTGELFF.